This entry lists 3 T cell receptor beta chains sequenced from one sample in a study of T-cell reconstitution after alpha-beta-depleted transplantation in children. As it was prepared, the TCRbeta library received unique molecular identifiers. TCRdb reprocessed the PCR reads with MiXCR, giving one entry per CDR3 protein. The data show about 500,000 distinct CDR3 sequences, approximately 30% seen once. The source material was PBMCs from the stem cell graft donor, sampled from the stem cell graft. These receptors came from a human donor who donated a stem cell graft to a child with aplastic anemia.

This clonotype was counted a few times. The CDR3 reads CASSRVGQETQYF. The CDR3 nucleotides read TGTGCCAGCAGCCGGGTGGGGCAAGAGACCCAGTACTTC. This chain uses TRBV7-9 with TRBJ2-5; D unclear. The V gene's germline CDR1 is SEHNR and CDR2 FQNEAQ (reference sequence). The V gene lost 5 bases and the J gene lost 2 bases, with 9 bases spanning the gap. The CDR3 is 13 residues long.

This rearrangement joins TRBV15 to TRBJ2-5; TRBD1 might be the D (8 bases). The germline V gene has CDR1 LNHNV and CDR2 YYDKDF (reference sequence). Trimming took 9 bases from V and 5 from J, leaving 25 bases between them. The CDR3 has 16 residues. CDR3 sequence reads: CATKQGGIQGSETQYF. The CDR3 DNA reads TGTGCCACTAAACAGGGGGGGATCCAGGGTTCGGAGACCCAGTACTTC.

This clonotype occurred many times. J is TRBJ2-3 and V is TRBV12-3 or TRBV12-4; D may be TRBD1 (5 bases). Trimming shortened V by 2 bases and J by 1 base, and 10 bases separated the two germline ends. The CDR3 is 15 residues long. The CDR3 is CASSLRLGGTDTQYF. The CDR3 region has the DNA TGTGCCAGCAGTTTAAGGTTAGGGGGCACAGATACGCAGTATTTT.